These T cell receptor beta chains were read from a single sample in a study of cytomegalovirus exposure and HLA in healthy donors. Some clones are missing from TCRdb's copy, which holds only in-frame ones; the method was immunoSEQ multiplex PCR. The table records roughly 180,000 clones, about 80% of them present only once. Sample: PBMCs. The receptors were sampled from a man under 40 in good health and CMV-seronegative. CDR3s include the opening cysteine and the closing phenylalanine or tryptophan. Each record gives: clone size, D gene, V gene, J gene, CDR3 protein, CDR3 DNA. The D gene is left open where the match is weak. Some rows mark clone size as missing; the rest say once, few, many or name a class of expanded clone.

-,TRBD1,TRBV18,TRBJ2-7,CASSPPGQGASNEQYF,TGTGCCAGCTCACCACCGGGACAGGGGGCGTCCAACGAGCAGTACTTC
-,TRBD2,TRBV11-2,TRBJ2-3,CASSSRIAGGRDTQYF,TGTGCCAGCAGCTCACGGATAGCGGGAGGGAGGGATACGCAGTATTTT
-,-,TRBV6-5,TRBJ2-5,CASSYGWAAEETQYF,TGTGCCAGCAGTTACGGGTGGGCTGCCGAAGAGACCCAGTACTTC
once,TRBD2,TRBV30,TRBJ2-3,CAWSDGSGNTDTQYF,TGTGCCTGGAGTGACGGTAGCGGGAACACAGATACGCAGTATTTT
few,-,TRBV4-1,TRBJ2-3,CASSQDRTGDTDTQYF,TGCGCCAGCAGCCAAGATAGAACCGGGGACACAGATACGCAGTATTTT
-,TRBD2,TRBV4-3,TRBJ2-1,CASSGVAAGGRDDEQFF,TGCGCCAGCAGCGGGGTTGCCGCGGGCGGGAGGGACGATGAGCAGTTCTTC
-,TRBD1,TRBV4-1,TRBJ2-2,CASSQATGLTGELFF,TGCGCCAGCAGCCAAGCGACAGGGCTCACCGGGGAGCTGTTTTTT
-,-,TRBV19,TRBJ2-7,CASSRKGKPGEQYF,TGTGCCAGTAGTAGAAAGGGGAAACCCGGGGAGCAGTACTTC
-,-,TRBV4-3,TRBJ1-6,CASSAGTSVSYNSPLHF,TGCGCCAGCAGTGCCGGGACATCGGTCTCCTATAATTCACCCCTCCACTTT
-,TRBD2,TRBV5-4,TRBJ2-3,CASKIAGGDTQYF,TGTGCCAGCAAAATAGCGGGCGGAGATACGCAGTATTTT
-,TRBD2,TRBV11-2,TRBJ2-7,CASSLDSASGSYEQYF,TGTGCCAGCAGCTTAGATAGCGCTAGCGGGTCCTACGAGCAGTACTTC
-,TRBD2,TRBV6-6,TRBJ2-7,CASSYQLADEQYF,TGTGCCAGCAGTTACCAACTAGCGGACGAGCAGTACTTC
-,-,TRBV7-9,TRBJ2-3,CASSLAQTTDTQYF,TGTGCCAGCAGCTTAGCACAGACCACAGATACGCAGTATTTT
-,TRBD1,TRBV5-1,TRBJ1-2,CASSFGQGDYGYTF,TGCGCCAGCAGCTTCGGGCAGGGGGACTATGGCTACACCTTC
-,-,TRBV28,TRBJ1-1,CASRSGGDGNTEAFF,TGTGCCAGCAGATCCGGCGGGGACGGGAACACTGAAGCTTTCTTT
-,-,TRBV28,TRBJ1-1,CASRSYESLNTEAFF,TGTGCCAGCAGGTCTTATGAGAGCTTGAACACTGAAGCTTTCTTT
-,-,TRBV21-1,TRBJ2-3,CASSKGGASGHTDTQYF,TGTGCCAGCAGCAAAGGGGGGGCTAGCGGTCACACAGATACGCAGTATTTT
-,TRBD2,TRBV30,TRBJ2-1,CAWRDSGGANEQFF,TGTGCCTGGAGGGATAGCGGGGGGGCAAATGAGCAGTTCTTC
-,-,TRBV4-1,TRBJ2-7,CASSAVAQGPEYEQYF,TGCGCCAGCAGCGCGGTCGCGCAGGGCCCAGAATACGAGCAGTACTTC
-,TRBD2,TRBV9,TRBJ2-5,CASSDPGREETQYF,TGTGCCAGCAGCGATCCCGGGAGGGAAGAGACCCAGTACTTC
-,TRBD2,TRBV6-5,TRBJ2-1,CASSYSAGGRVEQFF,TGTGCCAGCAGTTACTCAGCGGGGGGCCGGGTCGAGCAGTTCTTC
-,TRBD1,TRBV7-2,TRBJ1-5,CASSLNQGDQGQPQHF,TGTGCCAGCAGCTTGAACCAGGGGGACCAGGGGCAGCCCCAGCATTTT
-,TRBD1,TRBV19,TRBJ2-7,CASSIARGTYEQYF,TGTGCCAGTAGTATAGCCAGGGGGACCTACGAGCAGTACTTC
-,TRBD2,TRBV5-6,TRBJ2-1,CASTIPGLAALGDEQFF,TGTGCCAGCACCATACCGGGACTAGCAGCGTTAGGGGATGAGCAGTTCTTC
-,-,TRBV18,TRBJ2-1,CASSPASSYNEQFF,TGTGCCAGCTCACCCGCCAGCTCCTACAATGAGCAGTTCTTC
-,TRBD2,TRBV4-3,TRBJ2-1,CASSQDGAGDLYNEQFF,TGCGCCAGCAGCCAAGATGGAGCGGGGGACCTATACAATGAGCAGTTCTTC
-,-,TRBV9,TRBJ2-3,CASSVEGTDTQYF,TGTGCCAGCAGCGTAGAGGGGACAGATACGCAGTATTTT
-,-,TRBV7-2,TRBJ2-1,CASSFLWESNEQFF,TGTGCCAGCAGCTTCTTGTGGGAGAGCAATGAGCAGTTCTTC
once,TRBD1,TRBV30,TRBJ1-6,CAWSSRTGRNSPLHF,TGTGCCTGGAGTAGCCGGACAGGGCGGAATTCACCCCTCCACTTT
-,TRBD2,TRBV18,TRBJ2-6,CASSPKWGGSSGANVLTF,TGTGCCAGCTCACCCAAATGGGGGGGAAGCTCTGGGGCCAACGTCCTGACTTTC
-,TRBD2,TRBV5-1,TRBJ2-2,CALQGPSGAGGTNTGELFF,TGCGCCTTGCAAGGCCCCTCCGGAGCGGGGGGCACGAACACCGGGGAGCTGTTTTTT